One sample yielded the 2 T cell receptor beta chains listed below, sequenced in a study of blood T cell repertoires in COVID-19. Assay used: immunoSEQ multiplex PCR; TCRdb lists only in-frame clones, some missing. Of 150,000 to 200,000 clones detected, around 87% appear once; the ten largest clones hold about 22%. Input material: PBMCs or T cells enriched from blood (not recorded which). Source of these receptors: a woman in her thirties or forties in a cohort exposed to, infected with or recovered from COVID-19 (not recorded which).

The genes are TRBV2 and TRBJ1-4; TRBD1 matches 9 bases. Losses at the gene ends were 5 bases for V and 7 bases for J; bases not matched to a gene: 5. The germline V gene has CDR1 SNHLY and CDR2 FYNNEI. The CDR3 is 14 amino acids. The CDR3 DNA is TGTGCCAGCAGTTCCGGGACAGGGCCTGAAAAACTGTTTTTT. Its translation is CASSSGTGPEKLFF.

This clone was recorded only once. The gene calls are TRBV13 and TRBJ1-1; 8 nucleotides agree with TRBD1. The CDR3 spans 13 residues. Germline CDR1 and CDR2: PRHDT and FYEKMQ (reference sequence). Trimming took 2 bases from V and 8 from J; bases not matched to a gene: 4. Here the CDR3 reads CASSLPDRVEAFF. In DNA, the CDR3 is TGTGCCAGCAGCTTACCGGACAGGGTAGAAGCTTTCTTT.